This T cell receptor (beta chain) came from a study of blood T cells in healthy people across ages. Study-level information: About one barcoded beta molecule per two T cells came from capture by template switching.

Using a J-beta primer mix together with a sample-barcoded 5' primer, a second PCR was run for roughly 7 to 11 cycles. TCRdb re-called the 5' RACE reads through MiXCR, storing one row per CDR3 protein. The sample has hundreds of thousands of distinct CDR3 sequences; roughly 31% are singletons. The junction had 16 bases not matched to a gene; V was cut back by 3 bases and J by 11 bases. This CDR3 contains 17 residues. The germline V gene encodes CDR1 LGHDT and CDR2 YNNKEL (reference sequence). The clonotype originates from a woman at least 80 years old in good health. The source material was blood. This chain links TRBV3-1 with TRBJ2-5; 12 nucleotides match TRBD2. The CDR3 nucleotides are TGTGCCAGCAGCCAGTCGACTAGCGGGGGCTCCTACAATGAGCAGTACTTC. This encodes CASSQSTSGGSYNEQYF.